This T cell receptor beta chain was sequenced for a study of T cell responses to AZD1222 COVID-19 vaccine. Study results and limitations: Among AZD1222 vaccinees, only five to seven were seropositive at baseline. Clonal diversity may have been underestimated, and the donors were mostly white British, with more females than males.

In the case of this clone: Its cognate antigen is unknown.

The protocol was immunoSEQ multiplex PCR, while the TCRdb copy is restricted to in-frame clones and leaves out a portion. The top ten hold over 13% of the sample, which has 140,000 to 150,000 clones, 88% seen once. This sequence originates from an adult in good health. This specimen consisted of peripheral blood, obtained on day 0 of AZD1222 vaccination.

DNA of the CDR3: TGTGCCAGCAGCCCTCTTGCAGGGGGTTTTGGGGGCTACACCTTC. Its protein product is CASSPLAGGFGGYTF. The chain couples TRBV7-2 to TRBJ1-2; 7 bases are a match to TRBD1. CDR1 is SGHTA and CDR2 is FQGNSA in the germline V gene. The length of the CDR3 is 15 residues. The trim removed 5 bases at V and 8 bases at J, leaving 14 bases unmatched.